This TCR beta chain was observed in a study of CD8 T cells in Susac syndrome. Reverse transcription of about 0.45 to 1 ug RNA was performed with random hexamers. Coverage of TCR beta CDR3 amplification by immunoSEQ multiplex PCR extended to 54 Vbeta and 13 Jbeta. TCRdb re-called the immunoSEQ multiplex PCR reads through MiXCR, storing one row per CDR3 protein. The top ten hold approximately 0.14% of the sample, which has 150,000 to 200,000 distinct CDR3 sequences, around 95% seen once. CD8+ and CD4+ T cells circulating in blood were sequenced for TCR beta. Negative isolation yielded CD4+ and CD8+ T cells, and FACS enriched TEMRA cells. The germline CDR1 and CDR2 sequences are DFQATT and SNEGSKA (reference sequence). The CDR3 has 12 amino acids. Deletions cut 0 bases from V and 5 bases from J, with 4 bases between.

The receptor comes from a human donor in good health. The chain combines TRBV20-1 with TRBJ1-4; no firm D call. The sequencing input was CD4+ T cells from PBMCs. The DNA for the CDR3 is TGCAGTGCTAGAGACAAGAATGAAAAACTGTTTTTT. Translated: CSARDKNEKLFF.